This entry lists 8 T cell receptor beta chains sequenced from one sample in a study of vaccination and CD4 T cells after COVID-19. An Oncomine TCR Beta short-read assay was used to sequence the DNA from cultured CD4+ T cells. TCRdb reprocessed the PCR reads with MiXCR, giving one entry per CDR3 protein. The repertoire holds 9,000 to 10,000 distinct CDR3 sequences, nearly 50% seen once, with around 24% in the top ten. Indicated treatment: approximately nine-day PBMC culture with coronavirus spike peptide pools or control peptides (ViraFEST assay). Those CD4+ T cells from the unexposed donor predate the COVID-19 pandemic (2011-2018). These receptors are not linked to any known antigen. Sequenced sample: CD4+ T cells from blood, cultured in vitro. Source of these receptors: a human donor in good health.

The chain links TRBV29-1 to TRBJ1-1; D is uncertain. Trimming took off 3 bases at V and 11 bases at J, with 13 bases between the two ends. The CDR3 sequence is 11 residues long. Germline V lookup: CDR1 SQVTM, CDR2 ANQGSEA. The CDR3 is CSVDQAPEAFF. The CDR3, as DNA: TGCAGCGTTGACCAGGCTCCGGAGGCTTTCTTT.

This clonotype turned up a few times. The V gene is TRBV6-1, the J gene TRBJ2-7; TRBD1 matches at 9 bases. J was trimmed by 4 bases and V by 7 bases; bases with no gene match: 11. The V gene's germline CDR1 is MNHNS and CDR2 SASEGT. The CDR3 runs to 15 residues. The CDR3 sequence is CASTRQGDPPYEQYF. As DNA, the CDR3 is TGTGCCAGCACCCGACAGGGGGACCCCCCATACGAGCAGTACTTC.

The CDR3 sequence is CASSIVAGNRRDEQFF. The DNA of the CDR3 is TGTGCCAGTAGTATCGTGGCAGGTAATAGGAGGGATGAGCAGTTCTTC. The rearrangement links TRBV19 to TRBJ2-1; a weak D match, TRBD2 (6 bases). V was shortened by 3 bases and J by 8 bases, with 20 bases between the two germline ends. CDR3 length: 16 amino acids. From germline, CDR1 is LNHDA and CDR2 SQIVND (reference sequence).

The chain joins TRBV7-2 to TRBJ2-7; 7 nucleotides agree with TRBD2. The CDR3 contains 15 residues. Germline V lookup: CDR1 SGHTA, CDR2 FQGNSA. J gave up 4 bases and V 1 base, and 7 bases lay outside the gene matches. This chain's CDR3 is CASSLDRFGGYEQYF. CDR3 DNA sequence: TGTGCCAGCAGCTTAGATCGGTTCGGGGGGTACGAGCAGTACTTC.

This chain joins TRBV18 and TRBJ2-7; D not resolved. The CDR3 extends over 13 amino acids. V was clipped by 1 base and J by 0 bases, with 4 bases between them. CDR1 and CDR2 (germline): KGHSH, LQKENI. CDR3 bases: TGTGCCAGCTCACCACGGAACTCCTACGAGCAGTACTTC. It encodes CASSPRNSYEQYF.

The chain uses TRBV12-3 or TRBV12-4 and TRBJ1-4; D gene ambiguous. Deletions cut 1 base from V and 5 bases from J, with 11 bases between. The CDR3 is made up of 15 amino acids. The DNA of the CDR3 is TGTGCCAGCAGTTTAGGCACTGGGGTCAATGAAAAACTGTTTTTT. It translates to CASSLGTGVNEKLFF.

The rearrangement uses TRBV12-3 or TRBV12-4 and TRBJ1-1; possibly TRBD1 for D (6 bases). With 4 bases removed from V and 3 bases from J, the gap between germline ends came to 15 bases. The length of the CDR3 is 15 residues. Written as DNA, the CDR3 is TGTGCCAGCAGTTACACAGGGTCGAGGCACACTGAAGCTTTCTTT. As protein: CASSYTGSRHTEAFF.

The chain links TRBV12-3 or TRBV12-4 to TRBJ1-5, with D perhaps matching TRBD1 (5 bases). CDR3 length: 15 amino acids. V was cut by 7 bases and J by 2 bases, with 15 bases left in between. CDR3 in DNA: TGTGCCAGCACCCCCAAGGGGATTGGCAATCAGCCCCAGCATTTT. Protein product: CASTPKGIGNQPQHF.